Listed here are 23 T cell receptor beta chains from one sample, sequenced in a study of early T cells in non-severe SARS-CoV-2 infection. TCRdb itself ran the 5' RACE reads through MiXCR, one entry per CDR3 protein. This sample has 45,000 to 55,000 distinct CDR3 sequences, with 5.5% to 7.5% found just once. Sample: whole blood. All receptors come from an adult who was a healthcare worker with PCR-confirmed SARS-CoV-2 infection or an uninfected control (not recorded which).

This clonotype has a count of ten or more. The genes are TRBV18 and TRBJ2-4; D ambiguous. V dropped 0 bases and J dropped 0 bases, with 12 bases sitting between them. This CDR3 spans 17 amino acids. Germline V gives CDR1 KGHSH, CDR2 LQKENI. The DNA for the CDR3 is TGTGCCAGCTCACCACCCCGTGCGGCGGTAGCCAAAAACATTCAGTACTTC. This codes for CASSPPRAAVAKNIQYF.

This clonotype was observed a few times. The chain is built from TRBV7-6 and TRBJ2-5; TRBD1 aligns across 10 bases. The ends lost 3 bases at V and 9 bases at J; junction bases unmatched: 16. Germline CDR1 SGHVS, CDR2 FNYEAQ. The CDR3 extends over 17 amino acids. CDR3 region: CASSFRTGGTPVAAQYF. The DNA for the CDR3 is TGTGCCAGCAGCTTCAGGACAGGGGGGACCCCCGTCGCGGCCCAGTACTTC.

This clonotype appeared many times. This rearrangement joins TRBV3-1 to TRBJ1-3; 10 bases fit TRBD1. Germline values: CDR1 LGHDT, CDR2 YNNKEL (reference sequence). This CDR3 region has 14 residues. The J segment lost 3 bases and the V segment lost 7 bases, leaving 3 bases of the junction unmatched. The CDR3 DNA follows: TGTGCCAGCACCCGGGACAGGGGTGGAAACACCATATATTTT. This codes for CASTRDRGGNTIYF.

The table lists this clonotype with many counts. The chain recombines TRBV3-1 with TRBJ1-2; 7 bases line up with TRBD1. The CDR3 runs to 15 residues. Losses at the gene ends were 0 bases for V and 8 bases for J; bases not matched to a gene: 9. Germline values: CDR1 LGHDT, CDR2 YNNKEL (reference sequence). In DNA, the CDR3 is TGTGCCAGCAGCCAAGATGGAGGGGGCGGACGAGGCTACACCTTC. This sequence encodes CASSQDGGGGRGYTF. Filled out from reference TRBV3-1 and TRBJ1-2, the complete variable domain reads DTAVSQTPKYLVTQMGNDKSIKCEQNLGHDTMYWYKQDSKKFLKIMFSYNNKELIINETVPNRFSPKSPDKAHLNLHINSLELGDSAVYFCASSQDGGGGRGYTFGSGTRLTVV.

This clonotype was seen ten or more times. The chain is built from TRBV12-3 or TRBV12-4 and TRBJ1-5; 7 bases align to TRBD1. CDR3 length: 15 amino acids. Losses at the gene ends were 7 bases for V and 4 bases for J; bases not matched to a gene: 10. CDR3 sequence (DNA): TGTGCCAGCACCGTTAGACTACAGGGGAATCAGCCCCAGCATTTT. It encodes CASTVRLQGNQPQHF.

This clonotype occurred many times. The rearrangement uses TRBV3-1 and TRBJ1-5; TRBD1 is a possible D gene (5 bases). The ends were cut back, 4 bases at V and 7 bases at J, with 14 bases in the middle. The CDR3 loop spans 14 amino acids. From germline, CDR1 is LGHDT and CDR2 YNNKEL (reference sequence). In DNA, the CDR3 is TGTGCCAGCAGCCCTGGGACTGTTGGGCAGCCCCAGCATTTT. Amino acids: CASSPGTVGQPQHF. Supplemented by reference TRBV3-1 and TRBJ1-5, the full variable domain reads DTAVSQTPKYLVTQMGNDKSIKCEQNLGHDTMYWYKQDSKKFLKIMFSYNNKELIINETVPNRFSPKSPDKAHLNLHINSLELGDSAVYFCASSPGTVGQPQHFGDGTRLSIL.

This chain connects TRBV10-3 to TRBJ1-2, with D perhaps TRBD1 (5 bases). The germline V and J ends were trimmed by 2 bases and 3 bases, with 13 bases remaining between them. CDR1 is ENHRY and CDR2 is SYGVKD in the germline V gene. This CDR3 has 15 amino acids. CDR3 loop: CAISEAQGGYYGYTF. The CDR3 DNA sequence: TGTGCCATCAGTGAGGCCCAGGGAGGCTACTATGGCTACACCTTC.

This clonotype was picked up many times. The CDR3 nucleotides are TGTGCCAGCAGCTCAAGTCCGGGACAGGGGGCAATTGGCTACACCTTC. This sequence encodes CASSSSPGQGAIGYTF. This sequence joins TRBV11-2 and TRBJ1-2; 12 nucleotides match TRBD1. In germline, CDR1 is SGHAT, CDR2 FQNNGV. V gave up 4 bases and J gave up 7 bases; unmatched junction bases: 10. The CDR3 runs to 16 residues.

The chain employs TRBV5-4 and TRBJ1-1, with D unclear. CDR3 length: 13 residues. The V and J ends lost 5 bases and 1 base respectively, with 9 bases between them. Germline CDR1 SGHNT, CDR2 YYREEE (reference sequence). The DNA for the CDR3 is TGTGCCAGCAGGACGAGGGAGAACACTGAAGCTTTCTTT. Protein: CASRTRENTEAFF.

This clonotype was observed many times. The chain is built from TRBV7-9 and TRBJ2-3, with no clear D. This CDR3 contains 13 residues. Deletions cut 10 bases from V and 0 bases from J, with 11 bases between. From germline, CDR1 is SEHNR and CDR2 FQNEAQ (reference sequence). The CDR3 nucleotides read TGTGCCACCAGACCGAAAAGCACAGATACGCAGTATTTT. Translation gives CATRPKSTDTQYF.

V usage is TRBV7-9 and J usage is TRBJ2-2; 8 bases agree with TRBD2. V was clipped by 5 bases and J by 3 bases; unmatched bases: 8. This CDR3 region has 16 residues. Germline-derived CDR1 and CDR2 are SEHNR and FQNEAQ (reference sequence). DNA for the CDR3: TGTGCCAGCAGCCGAGCCGGGACTAGAGACACCGGGGAGCTGTTTTTT. Amino acids: CASSRAGTRDTGELFF.

This chain links TRBV5-4 with TRBJ2-1; 9 nucleotides align to TRBD2. Germline loops: CDR1 SGHNT, CDR2 YYREEE (reference sequence). V lost 5 bases to trimming and J lost 9 bases; unmatched junction nucleotides: 12. This CDR3 has 15 residues. CDR3 loop: CASSSGTSRVSEQFF. DNA for the CDR3: TGTGCCAGCAGTTCCGGGACTAGCAGGGTCAGTGAGCAGTTCTTC.

In this sample, this clonotype turned up many times. The chain is built from TRBV14 and TRBJ2-1; possible D gene TRBD2, 5 bases. Trimming stripped 0 bases from V and 9 bases from J, with 12 bases between. Per germline, CDR1 SGHDN and CDR2 FVKESK. The CDR3 consists of 14 residues. CDR3 residues: CASSQDLGGGEQFF. For the CDR3, the DNA is TGTGCCAGCAGCCAAGATCTCGGAGGAGGTGAGCAGTTCTTC.

The chain joins TRBV27 to TRBJ2-5; D not certain. CDR3 length: 14 amino acids. Trimming cost V 3 bases and J 4 bases, with 12 bases left between them. Germline CDR1 MNHEY, CDR2 SMNVEV (reference sequence). CDR3 sequence (DNA): TGTGCCAGCAGTTTGTTGAGTGGGGTAGAGACCCAGTACTTC. Amino acids: CASSLLSGVETQYF.

This clonotype was counted a few times. This rearrangement joins TRBV6-6 to TRBJ1-2; 7 bases align to TRBD1. The CDR3 is 11 residues long. Germline V gives CDR1 MNHNY, CDR2 SVGAGI (reference sequence). V trimming: 5 bases; J trimming: 6 bases; junction bases outside the gene matches: 0. CDR3 loop: CASSTGDGYTF. CDR3 nucleotide sequence: TGTGCCAGCAGTACAGGGGATGGCTACACCTTC.

This clonotype was counted between two and nine times. The V and J genes are TRBV7-2 and TRBJ2-3; 7 bases line up with TRBD2. The ends lost 5 bases at V and 2 bases at J; junction bases unmatched: 10. CDR1 SGHTA and CDR2 FQGNSA come from the germline V gene. The CDR3 has 16 residues. CDR3 residues: CASSIRGLAATDTQYF. CDR3 nucleotides: TGTGCCAGCAGCATTAGAGGCCTAGCGGCCACAGATACGCAGTATTTT.

This clonotype was seen only a few times. This rearrangement joins TRBV5-4 to TRBJ2-1; 7 bases are a match to TRBD1. Per germline, CDR1 SGHNT and CDR2 YYREEE (reference sequence). V trimming: 4 bases; J trimming: 3 bases; junction bases outside the gene matches: 7. The CDR3 covers 15 residues. In nucleotides, the CDR3 is TGTGCCAGCAGCAACGGGGACAGCTACTACAATGAGCAGTTCTTC. Amino acid sequence: CASSNGDSYYNEQFF.

This clonotype was seen ten or more times. V is TRBV12-3 or TRBV12-4 and J is TRBJ2-7; D might be TRBD1 or TRBD2, each matching 5 bases. V was cut by 6 bases and J by 1 base, with 13 bases left in between. There are 14 residues in the CDR3. The CDR3 spells CASRTGTASYEQYF. The CDR3 nucleotides read TGTGCCAGCAGGACCGGGACGGCGTCCTACGAGCAGTACTTC.

Ten or more counts support this clonotype. This sequence joins TRBV6-2 or TRBV6-3 and TRBJ1-2; D not certain. The V gene's germline CDR1 is MNHEY and CDR2 SVGEGT. The CDR3 consists of 14 residues. V was shortened by 0 bases and J by 1 base, with 6 bases between the two germline ends. The CDR3 loop reads CASSYSGLNYGYTF. The DNA of the CDR3 is TGTGCCAGCAGTTACTCGGGCCTTAACTATGGCTACACCTTC.

Many counts were recorded for this clonotype. The chain recombines TRBV29-1 with TRBJ1-1, with 7 bases lining up with TRBD1. This CDR3 comprises 15 residues. V was clipped by 2 bases and J by 0 bases; unmatched bases: 6. Germline V gene sequence: CDR1 SQVTM, CDR2 ANQGSEA. The CDR3 region has the DNA TGCAGCGTTGAACGGGCGACAGGGATGAACACTGAAGCTTTCTTT. This encodes CSVERATGMNTEAFF.

This clonotype was observed at least ten times. This chain joins TRBV7-9 and TRBJ2-1; 7 positions agree with TRBD2. The CDR3 loop spans 13 amino acids. Germline V lookup: CDR1 SEHNR, CDR2 FQNEAQ (reference sequence). The J segment lost 6 bases and the V segment lost 4 bases, leaving 3 bases of the junction unmatched. The DNA for the CDR3 is TGTGCCAGCAGCTCGTCGGGGGGCAATGAGCAGTTCTTC. Translation: CASSSSGGNEQFF.

This clonotype was picked up many times. The gene calls are TRBV12-3 or TRBV12-4 and TRBJ1-4; D is uncertain. This CDR3 contains 14 residues. V was shortened by 6 bases and J by 0 bases, with 8 bases between the two germline ends. This CDR3 reads CASSPHATNEKLFF. The DNA of the CDR3 is TGTGCCAGCAGCCCACATGCAACTAATGAAAAACTGTTTTTT.

To note about this clonotype: A much larger clone lies one base from this, so it may be a read error. This chain joins TRBV4-1 and TRBJ2-3; 13 positions agree with TRBD2. The CDR3 loop spans 17 amino acids. J lost 6 bases, V lost 4 bases, and 10 bases had no gene match. Germline CDR1 is MGHRA and CDR2 is YSYEKL. The CDR3 loop is CASSRGLAGAVRDTQYF. DNA of the CDR3: TGCGCCAGCAGCCGCGGACTAGCGGGGGCTGTGAGGGATACGCAGTATTTT.